The 3 T cell receptor beta chains given below trace back to one sample, sequenced in a study of beta chain features in type 1 diabetes. Study conclusions and caveats: Shortening that was moderate but significant affected the TCRB CDR3s of Type 1 diabetes patients in all four CD4+ subsets.

For these TCRs, the target antigens are not known. The whole isolated RNA underwent reverse transcription, so sequencing captured expressed TCRB transcripts. TCRdb keeps only in-frame clones here, not all; method: immunoSEQ multiplex PCR. This sample has under 200,000 clones; just over 8% occur once, and the top ten carry around 0.5%. The sample consisted of central memory CD4+ T cells from blood. The receptors were sampled from a woman aged 18-30 years with type 1 diabetes.

This clone came up a few times. The chain employs TRBV5-1 and TRBJ2-2; 11 positions match TRBD2. The V and J ends lost 0 bases and 0 bases, in that order; junction bases with no gene match: 7. The CDR3 loop spans 19 amino acids. Germline V gives CDR1 SGHRS, CDR2 YFSETQ. CDR3 nucleotides: TGCGCCAGCAGCTTGGGCCTAGCGGGAGGACAGACGAACACCGGGGAGCTGTTTTTT. Residues: CASSLGLAGGQTNTGELFF.

V is TRBV28 and J is TRBJ1-5; TRBD1 aligns across 10 bases. The trim removed 11 bases at V and 6 bases at J, leaving 7 bases unmatched. This CDR3 region has 13 residues. Germline V gene sequence: CDR1 MDHEN, CDR2 SYDVKM. CDR3 loop: CAGATGGVQPQHF. The CDR3 DNA follows: TGTGCCGGGGCGACAGGGGGCGTTCAGCCCCAGCATTTT.

A few counts support this clone. The J gene is TRBJ2-3, the V gene TRBV11-2, with 9 bases matching TRBD2. Germline V lookup: CDR1 SGHAT, CDR2 FQNNGV. The CDR3 totals 14 residues. Trimming cost V 4 bases and J 6 bases; bases outside gene matches: 5. The CDR3 here is CASSSGLARDTQYF. The CDR3 DNA is TGTGCCAGCAGCTCGGGACTAGCTAGGGATACGCAGTATTTT.